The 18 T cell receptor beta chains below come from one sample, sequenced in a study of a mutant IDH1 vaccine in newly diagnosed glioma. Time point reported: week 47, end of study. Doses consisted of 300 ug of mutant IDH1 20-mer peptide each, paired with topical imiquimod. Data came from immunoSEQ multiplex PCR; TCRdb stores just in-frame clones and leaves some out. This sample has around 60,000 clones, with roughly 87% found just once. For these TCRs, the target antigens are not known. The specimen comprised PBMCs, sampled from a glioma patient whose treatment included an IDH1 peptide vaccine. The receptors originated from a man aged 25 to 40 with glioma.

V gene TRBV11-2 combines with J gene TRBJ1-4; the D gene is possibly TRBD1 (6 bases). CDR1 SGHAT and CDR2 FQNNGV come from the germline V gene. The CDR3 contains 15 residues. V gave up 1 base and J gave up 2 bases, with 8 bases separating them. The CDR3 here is CASSLVGGTNEKLFF. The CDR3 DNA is TGTGCCAGCAGCTTAGTAGGGGGGACTAATGAAAAACTGTTTTTT.

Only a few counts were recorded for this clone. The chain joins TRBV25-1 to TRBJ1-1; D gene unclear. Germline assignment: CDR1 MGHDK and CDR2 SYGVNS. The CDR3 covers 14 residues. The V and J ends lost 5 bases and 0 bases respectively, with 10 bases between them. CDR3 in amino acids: CASSPRNMNTEAFF. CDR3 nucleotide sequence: TGTGCCAGCAGTCCCCGGAATATGAACACTGAAGCTTTCTTT.

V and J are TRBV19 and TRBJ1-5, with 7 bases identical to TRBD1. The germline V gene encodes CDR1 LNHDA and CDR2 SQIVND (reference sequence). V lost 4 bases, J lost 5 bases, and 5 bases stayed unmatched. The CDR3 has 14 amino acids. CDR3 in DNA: TGTGCCAGTAGTACAATAACAGGGGATCAGCCCCAGCATTTT. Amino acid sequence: CASSTITGDQPQHF.

In DNA form, the CDR3 reads TGTGCCAGCAGTGATGATAATTCGTACAGGGTCACCATATATTTT. Translating it yields CASSDDNSYRVTIYF. V is TRBV2 and J is TRBJ1-3; the D gene is possibly TRBD1 (6 bases). Trimming removed 3 bases from V and 9 bases from J, with 18 bases in between. CDR3 length equals 15 residues. Germline V CDR1 and CDR2: SNHLY, FYNNEI.

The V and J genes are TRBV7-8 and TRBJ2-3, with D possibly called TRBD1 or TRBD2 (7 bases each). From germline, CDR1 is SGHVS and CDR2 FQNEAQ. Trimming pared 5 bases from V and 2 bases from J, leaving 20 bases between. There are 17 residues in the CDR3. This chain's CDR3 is CASSPGGALRITDTQYF. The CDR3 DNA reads TGTGCCAGCAGCCCAGGGGGGGCCCTCAGAATCACAGATACGCAGTATTTT.

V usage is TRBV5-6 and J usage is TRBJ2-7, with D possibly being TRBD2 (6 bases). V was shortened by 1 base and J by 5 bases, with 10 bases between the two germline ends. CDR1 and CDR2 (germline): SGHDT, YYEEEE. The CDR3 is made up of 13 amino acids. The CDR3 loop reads CASSLLGGDEQYF. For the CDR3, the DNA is TGTGCCAGCAGCTTGCTGGGCGGGGACGAGCAGTACTTC.

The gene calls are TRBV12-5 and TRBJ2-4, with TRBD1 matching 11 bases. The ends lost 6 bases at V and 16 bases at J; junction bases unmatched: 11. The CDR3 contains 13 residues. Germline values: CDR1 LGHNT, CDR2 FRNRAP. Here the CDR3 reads CASGSDRGRDRYF. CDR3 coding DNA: TGTGCTAGTGGCTCGGACAGGGGGCGAGATAGATACTTC.

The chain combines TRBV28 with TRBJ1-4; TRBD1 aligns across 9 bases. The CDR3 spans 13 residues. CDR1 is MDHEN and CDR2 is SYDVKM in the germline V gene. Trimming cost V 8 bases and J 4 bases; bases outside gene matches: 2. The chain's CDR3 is CASEGQGNEKLFF. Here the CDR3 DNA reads TGTGCCAGCGAGGGACAGGGTAATGAAAAACTGTTTTTT.

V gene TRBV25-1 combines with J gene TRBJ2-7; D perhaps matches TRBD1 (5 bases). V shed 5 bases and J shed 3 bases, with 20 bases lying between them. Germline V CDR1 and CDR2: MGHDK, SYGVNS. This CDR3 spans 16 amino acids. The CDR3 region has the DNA TGTGCCAGCAGTTCCCGTTCGAAGGGGAAGGTCTACGAGCAGTACTTC. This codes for CASSSRSKGKVYEQYF.

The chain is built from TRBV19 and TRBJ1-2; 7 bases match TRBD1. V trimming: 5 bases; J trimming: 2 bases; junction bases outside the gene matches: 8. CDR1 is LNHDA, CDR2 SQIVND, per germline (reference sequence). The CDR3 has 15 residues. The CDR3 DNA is TGTGCCAGTAGTCCTTCGGACAGGCCAAACTATGGCTACACCTTC. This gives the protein CASSPSDRPNYGYTF.

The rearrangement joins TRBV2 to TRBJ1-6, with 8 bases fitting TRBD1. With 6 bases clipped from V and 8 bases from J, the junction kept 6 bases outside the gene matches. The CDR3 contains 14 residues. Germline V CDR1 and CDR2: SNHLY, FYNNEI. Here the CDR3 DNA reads TGTGCCAGCAGCCAGACAGGGGAGGATTCACCCCTCCACTTT. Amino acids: CASSQTGEDSPLHF.

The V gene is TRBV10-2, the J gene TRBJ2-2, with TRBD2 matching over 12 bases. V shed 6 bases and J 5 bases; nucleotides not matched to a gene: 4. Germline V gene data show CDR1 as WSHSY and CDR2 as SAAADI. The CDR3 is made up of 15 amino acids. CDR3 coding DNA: TGCGCCAGCAGGCCTAGCGGGGGGGCGACCGGGGAGCTGTTTTTT. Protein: CASRPSGGATGELFF.

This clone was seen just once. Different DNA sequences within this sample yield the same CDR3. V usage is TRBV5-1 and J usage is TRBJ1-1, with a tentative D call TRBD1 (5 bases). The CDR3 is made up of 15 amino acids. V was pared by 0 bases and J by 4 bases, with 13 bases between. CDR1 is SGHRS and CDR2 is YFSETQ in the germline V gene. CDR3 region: CASSLGRGWGTEAFF. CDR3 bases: TGCGCCAGCAGCTTGGGAAGGGGTTGGGGCACTGAAGCTTTCTTT.

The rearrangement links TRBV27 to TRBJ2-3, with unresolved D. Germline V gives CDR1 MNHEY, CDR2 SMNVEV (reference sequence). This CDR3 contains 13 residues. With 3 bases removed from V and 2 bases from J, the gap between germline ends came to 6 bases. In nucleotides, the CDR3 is TGTGCCAGCAGTTTGAGCGACACAGATACGCAGTATTTT. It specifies CASSLSDTDTQYF.

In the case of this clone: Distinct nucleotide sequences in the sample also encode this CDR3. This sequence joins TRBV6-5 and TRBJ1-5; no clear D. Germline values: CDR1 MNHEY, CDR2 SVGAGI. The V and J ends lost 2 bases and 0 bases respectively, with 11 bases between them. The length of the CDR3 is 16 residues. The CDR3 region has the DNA TGTGCCAGCAGTTACAACGGGGATGATAGCAATCAGCCCCAGCATTTT. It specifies CASSYNGDDSNQPQHF.

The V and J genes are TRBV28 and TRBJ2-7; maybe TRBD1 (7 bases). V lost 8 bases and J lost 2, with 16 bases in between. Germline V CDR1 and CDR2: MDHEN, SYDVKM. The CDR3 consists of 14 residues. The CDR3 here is CASRRQGGTYEQYF. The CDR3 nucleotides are TGTGCCAGCCGCCGACAGGGAGGAACCTACGAGCAGTACTTC.

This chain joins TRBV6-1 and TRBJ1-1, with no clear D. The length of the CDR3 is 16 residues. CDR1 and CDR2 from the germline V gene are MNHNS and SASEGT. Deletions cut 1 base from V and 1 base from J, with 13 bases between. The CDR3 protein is CASSEEPPDPNTEAFF. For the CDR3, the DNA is TGTGCCAGCAGTGAAGAGCCTCCTGATCCGAACACTGAAGCTTTCTTT.

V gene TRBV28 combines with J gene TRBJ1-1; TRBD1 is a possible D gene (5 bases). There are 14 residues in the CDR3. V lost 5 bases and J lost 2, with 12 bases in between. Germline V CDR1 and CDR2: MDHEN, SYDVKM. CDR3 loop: CASSITGANTEAFF. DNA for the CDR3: TGTGCCAGCAGTATCACCGGGGCAAACACTGAAGCTTTCTTT.